This T cell receptor beta chain was recovered during a study of T cells after yellow fever vaccination. The CDR3 totals 15 residues. J gave up 7 bases and V 4 bases, and 6 bases lay outside the gene matches. Germline-derived CDR1 and CDR2 are SNHLY and FYNNEI. This clonotype was counted only a few times. Its cognate antigen is unknown. Template switching by 5'RACE produced TCR cDNA, adding a universal primer site and UMIs. One entry per CDR3 protein results from TCRdb running MiXCR on the 5' RACE reads. The data contain approximately 300,000 distinct CDR3 sequences, around 7.3% of them seen just once; the ten biggest clones take up 18%. Study-level results: Although most clonotypes did not, a small share appeared in both CD4 and CD8 compartments.

The sample here was PBMCs, taken about 49 days after the first yellow fever vaccination. The sequence was collected from a man between 18 and 29 years old who received the YFV17D yellow fever vaccine. The V call is TRBV2, the J call TRBJ1-6, with 8 nucleotides matching TRBD1. CDR3 amino acids: CASSVARQGNSPLHF. In nucleotides, the CDR3 is TGTGCCAGCAGTGTAGCAAGACAGGGGAATTCACCCCTCCACTTT.